Listed below are T cell receptor beta chains from one sample, sequenced in a study of T cell repertoires in cytomegalovirus infection. TCRdb processed the reads anew with MiXCR; each CDR3 protein has one entry. Found here are fewer than 1,000,000 distinct CDR3 sequences, around 32% of them singletons; the top ten hold roughly 13%. For these receptors, no antigen is known. This specimen was cultured CD8+ T cells from PBMCs, taken from culture after CMV antigen stimulation. The receptors derive from a human donor in good health (CMV status not recorded). Some clones in this sample may be carry-over from other donors' samples. Both conserved end residues are part of each CDR3. Fields, in order: V gene, D gene, J gene, clone size, CDR3 protein, CDR3 DNA. The D gene is left open where the match is weak. Where a row states a size, it is once, few, many or the class of an expanded clone; other rows omit it.

>TRBV24-1|NA|TRBJ2-1|NA
CATRDTAEQFF
TGTGCCACCAGAGATACTGCAGAGCAGTTCTTC
>TRBV10-3|NA|TRBJ1-1|NA
CAISESKARAGNTEAFF
TGTGCCATCAGTGAGTCCAAGGCCCGGGCCGGTAACACTGAAGCTTTCTTT
>TRBV6-1|TRBD2|TRBJ2-2|few
CASSEPGLAGVPGSGELFF
TGTGCCAGCAGTGAACCAGGACTAGCGGGGGTTCCGGGGTCCGGGGAGCTGTTTTTT
>TRBV14|NA|TRBJ1-1|NA
CASRPRGMNTEAFF
TGTGCCAGCAGGCCCCGTGGAATGAACACTGAAGCTTTCTTT
>TRBV5-5|TRBD1|TRBJ2-1|few
CASSAQGAPYNEQFF
TGTGCCAGCAGCGCACAGGGGGCGCCCTACAATGAGCAGTTCTTC
>TRBV6-5|NA|TRBJ2-7|NA
CASSSPGDSYEQYF
TGTGCCAGCAGTTCACCCGGGGATTCCTACGAGCAGTACTTC
>TRBV24-1|NA|TRBJ2-5|few
CATSDLPGPQETQYF
TGTGCCACCAGTGACCTTCCCGGGCCTCAAGAGACCCAGTACTTC
>TRBV6-8|TRBD1|TRBJ2-1|NA
CVSSSGQVESYNEQFF
TGTGTCAGCAGTTCGGGACAGGTTGAGTCCTACAATGAGCAGTTCTTC
>TRBV7-2|NA|TRBJ1-4|many
CASSLTATSREKLFF
TGTGCCAGCAGCTTGACAGCAACAAGTCGGGAAAAACTGTTTTTT
>TRBV10-1|NA|TRBJ2-3|NA
CASSGRGPDTQYF
TGCGCCAGCAGCGGCAGGGGCCCAGATACGCAGTATTTT
>TRBV6-2/TRBV6-3|NA|TRBJ1-1|few
CASIDRPNTEAFF
TGTGCCAGCATTGACAGACCGAACACTGAAGCTTTCTTT
>TRBV6-1|NA|TRBJ1-1|NA
CATEGGRSTEAFF
TGTGCCACCGAGGGGGGACGTTCCACTGAAGCTTTCTTT
>TRBV2|TRBD1|TRBJ2-1|once
CASPLRQGESYNEQFF
TGTGCCAGCCCCTTACGACAGGGGGAGTCCTACAATGAGCAGTTCTTC
>TRBV4-1|NA|TRBJ2-3|NA
CASSQDRFPSQDTQYF
TGCGCCAGCAGCCAAGATAGGTTCCCTAGTCAAGATACGCAGTATTTT
>TRBV20-1|NA|TRBJ1-3|few
CSAARPDSLSGNTIYF
TGCAGTGCCGCTAGACCGGACAGCCTCTCTGGAAACACCATATATTTT
>TRBV4-2|TRBD1|TRBJ1-3|NA
CASSQRQGEFTGNTIYF
TGTGCCAGCAGCCAACGACAGGGGGAATTCACTGGAAACACCATATATTTT
>TRBV6-6|TRBD2|TRBJ2-5|NA
CASSYSPGLAAAKHQETQYF
TGTGCCAGCAGTTACTCCCCGGGACTAGCGGCCGCCAAACACCAAGAGACCCAGTACTTC
>TRBV5-4|TRBD2|TRBJ2-1|NA
CASSEGLAGAPYNEQFF
TGTGCCAGCAGCGAGGGACTAGCGGGGGCCCCCTACAATGAGCAGTTCTTC
>TRBV6-5|NA|TRBJ1-4|few
CASSYSGGGNEKLFF
TGTGCCAGCAGTTACTCGGGAGGGGGGAATGAAAAACTGTTTTTT
>TRBV7-6|TRBD2|TRBJ2-7|few
CASSGGGGPSSYEQYF
TGTGCCAGCAGCGGGGGCGGGGGGCCAAGCTCCTACGAGCAGTACTTC
>TRBV27|NA|TRBJ1-4|few
CASSLGRGGKLFF
TGTGCCAGCAGTTTAGGAAGGGGTGGAAAACTGTTTTTT
>TRBV7-9|NA|TRBJ2-5|NA
CASSFHGGRETQYF
TGTGCCAGCAGCTTTCACGGGGGGCGGGAGACCCAGTACTTC